These 9 T cell receptor beta chains were sequenced from one sample in a study of T cell responses to AZD1222 COVID-19 vaccine. Method: immunoSEQ multiplex PCR; TCRdb's copy keeps in-frame clones and lacks some. This repertoire shows approximately 130,000 clones, 93% found once; its top ten account for about 3%. The sequencing here drew on peripheral blood, taken on day 0 of AZD1222 vaccination. The receptors were sampled from an adult in good health.

This chain links TRBV10-3 with TRBJ2-6; 7 nucleotides line up with TRBD1. The CDR3 is 14 residues long. Germline CDR1 ENHRY, CDR2 SYGVKD. With V trimmed by 10 bases and J by 0 bases, 3 bases remained unmatched. The CDR3 spells CATGQASGANVLTF. The CDR3 DNA sequence: TGTGCCACAGGACAGGCCTCTGGGGCCAACGTCCTGACTTTC.

V and J are TRBV25-1 and TRBJ1-3, with a weak D call TRBD1 (6 bases). This CDR3 is 15 amino acids long. Germline CDR1 and CDR2: MGHDK and SYGVNS. V lost 6 bases and J 0 bases, leaving 12 bases between the germline ends. CDR3 sequence reads: CASREGGFSGNTIYF. The CDR3 nucleotides are TGTGCCAGCAGGGAGGGGGGCTTCTCTGGAAACACCATATATTTT.

CDR3 DNA sequence: TGCGCCAGCAGCTTGGCCTTAAACACTGAAGCTTTCTTT. This encodes CASSLALNTEAFF. The gene calls are TRBV5-1 and TRBJ1-1, with D unresolved. Germline V gene sequence: CDR1 SGHRS, CDR2 YFSETQ. The CDR3 spans 13 residues. The ends were cut back, 0 bases at V and 2 bases at J, with 5 bases in the middle. Using reference TRBV5-1 and TRBJ1-1 for the parts outside the CDR3, the full variable domain is KAGVTQTPRYLIKTRGQQVTLSCSPISGHRSVSWYQQTPGQGLQFLFEYFSETQRNKGNFPGRFSGRQFSNSRSEMNVSTLELGDSALYLCASSLALNTEAFFGQGTRLTVV.

The DNA of the CDR3 is TGTGCCAGCAGAGGGACAGGGTGGGCGGATGGCTACACCTTC. It translates to CASRGTGWADGYTF. The chain combines TRBV7-9 with TRBJ1-2, with 9 positions matching TRBD1. The germline gives CDR1 SEHNR, CDR2 FQNEAQ (reference sequence). The CDR3 runs to 14 residues. V was clipped by 6 bases and J by 6 bases; unmatched bases: 8. Based on the CDR3 plus reference TRBV7-9 and TRBJ1-2, the full variable domain is DTGVSQNPRHKITKRGQNVTFRCDPISEHNRLYWYRQTLGQGPEFLTYFQNEAQLEKSRLLSDRFSAERPKGSFSTLEIQRTEQGDSAMYLCASRGTGWADGYTFGSGTRLTVV.

This sequence joins TRBV15 and TRBJ1-1; 7 bases align to TRBD1. J was trimmed by 0 bases and V by 6 bases; bases with no gene match: 1. This CDR3 has 13 amino acids. CDR1 is LNHNV and CDR2 is YYDKDF in the germline V gene (reference sequence). The CDR3, as DNA: TGTGCCACCAGTACAGGGGTGAACACTGAAGCTTTCTTT. Amino acid sequence: CATSTGVNTEAFF.

The chain links TRBV28 to TRBJ2-1; D is perhaps TRBD1 (6 bases). The CDR3 runs 13 residues. V was cut by 5 bases and J by 10 bases, with 15 bases left in between. Germline assignment: CDR1 MDHEN and CDR2 SYDVKM. CDR3 sequence reads: CASSTPRQAEQFF. Written as DNA, the CDR3 is TGTGCCAGCAGTACACCGCGACAGGCCGAGCAGTTCTTC.

The V call is TRBV9, the J call TRBJ2-1; tentative D call: TRBD2 (5 bases). CDR3 length equals 13 residues. V lost 3 bases and J lost 9, with 13 bases in between. The germline CDR1 and CDR2 sequences are SGDLS and YYNGEE. This CDR3 is CASSGPGKSEQFF. Written as DNA, the CDR3 is TGTGCCAGCAGCGGGCCGGGGAAATCTGAGCAGTTCTTC. Supplemented by reference TRBV9 and TRBJ2-1, the full variable domain reads DSGVTQTPKHLITATGQRVTLRCSPRSGDLSVYWYQQSLDQGLQFLIQYYNGEERAKGNILERFSAQQFPDLHSELNLSSLELGDSALYFCASSGPGKSEQFFGPGTRLTVL.

The chain carries TRBV19 and TRBJ1-1; D uncertain. This CDR3 is 13 amino acids long. CDR1 is LNHDA, CDR2 SQIVND, per germline (reference sequence). Deletions cut 2 bases from V and 4 bases from J, with 8 bases between. The CDR3 coding sequence is TGTGCCAGTAGTATACGTGGAATCACTGAAGCTTTCTTT. Translating gives CASSIRGITEAFF.

The CDR3: CASSRDSGANYGYTF. The CDR3 DNA follows: TGTGCCAGCAGCCGGGATTCGGGAGCTAACTATGGCTACACCTTC. The chain is built from TRBV4-2 and TRBJ1-2; D gene uncertain. The germline gives CDR1 LGHNA, CDR2 YNFKEQ. V was pared by 4 bases and J by 0 bases, with 12 bases between. This CDR3 comprises 15 residues.